This passage covers 5 T cell receptor beta chains from one sample sequenced in a study of T-cell memory formation after mild COVID-19. MiXCR, run by TCRdb on the 5' RACE reads, gives a single entry per CDR3 protein. The table has roughly 400,000 distinct CDR3 sequences, less than 25% seen once. The sequencing sample was made of PBMCs or a T cell subset sorted from them (not recorded which). The origin of the receptors is an adult woman who had mild COVID-19 (a few samples of this study predate the infection). Cell type and time point are not known.

In its sample, this clonotype was seen a few times. V gene TRBV19 combines with J gene TRBJ2-1; D ambiguous. Between the trimmed V and J ends, which lost 2 bases and 0 bases, there was a span of 8 bases. This CDR3 has 15 amino acids. The germline gives CDR1 LNHDA, CDR2 SQIVND (reference sequence). Here the CDR3 reads CASSISQTSYNEQFF. The CDR3 nucleotides are TGTGCCAGTAGTATAAGTCAGACCTCCTACAATGAGCAGTTCTTC.

The chain recombines TRBV5-1 with TRBJ1-1; a possible D gene is TRBD1 (5 bases). The CDR3 is made up of 14 amino acids. The germline V gene encodes CDR1 SGHRS and CDR2 YFSETQ. V was clipped by 8 bases and J by 4 bases, with 18 bases between them. CDR3 nucleotide sequence: TGCGCCAGTGGGGCCGCAACGATGGGCACTGAAGCTTTCTTT. This translates into CASGAATMGTEAFF.

This chain connects TRBV18 to TRBJ2-1, with no clear D. Germline V lookup: CDR1 KGHSH, CDR2 LQKENI. The CDR3 has 14 amino acids. Deletions cut 4 bases from V and 0 bases from J, with 7 bases between. CDR3 nucleotides: TGTGCCAGCTCACAACAAAGCTCCTACAATGAGCAGTTCTTC. This encodes CASSQQSSYNEQFF.

Only a few counts were recorded for this clonotype. The chain couples TRBV9 to TRBJ2-7; tentatively, D is TRBD1 (5 bases). This CDR3 is 14 amino acids long. CDR1 is SGDLS and CDR2 is YYNGEE in the germline V gene. Trimming took 1 base from V and 2 from J, leaving 10 bases between them. The CDR3 loop is CASSVTTGTYEQYF. CDR3 in DNA: TGTGCCAGCAGCGTAACCACAGGTACCTACGAGCAGTACTTC.

This chain joins TRBV6-6 and TRBJ2-1; 8 bases line up with TRBD2. V gave up 6 bases and J gave up 0 bases; unmatched junction bases: 16. Germline V lookup: CDR1 MNHNY, CDR2 SVGAGI (reference sequence). The CDR3 runs 19 residues. The CDR3: CASSPTPPRLATSYNEQFF. The DNA of the CDR3 is TGTGCCAGCAGCCCAACCCCCCCGAGACTAGCGACCTCCTACAATGAGCAGTTCTTC.